This TCR beta chain was sequenced for a study of a mutant IDH1 vaccine in newly diagnosed glioma (dated by TCRdb to 2020 to 2023). Notes on the research overall: Of the roughly 32 patients who were treated, approximately 62% were male and roughly 38% were female, and the mean age was roughly 40 years. For exploratory analyses, longitudinal TCRB deep sequencing was carried out in 25 treated patients wherever samples were available. Six visits were used for peripheral blood collection: V03 (baseline), V05, V07, V10, V12 and V13. Before enrollment, patients had received standard therapy of radiotherapy alone, temozolomide alone, or radiochemotherapy with temozolomide; most received the combination.

The paper's findings and limits, for the study overall: Availability determined which PBMC samples were chosen for TCRB deep sequencing. No apparent relationship was observed between pseudoprogression and alterations in the top peripheral T cell clonotypes detected by TCRB sequencing. Immune responses induced by the vaccine were seen in approximately 93% of patients across multiple MHC alleles. The authors noted that analyses of patient blood samples could not be reproduced because of sample limitations.

Library creation used the immunoSEQ multiplex PCR assay. Following the manufacturer's protocol, the hsTCRB Kit was used to amplify rearranged TCR beta chain sequences. TCRB libraries were sequenced on an Illumina MiSeq. Per the original workflow: The kit vendor's proprietary platform handled demultiplexing, trimming and gene mapping. This immuneACCESS table, as held by TCRdb, lists in-frame sequences with V and J called but not all clones. Of the missing ones, under half trace to an unresolved V gene in checked studies; the others have no known cause. The V and J calls and clone size were taken over from that table, and D and trimming were inferred from the DNA. Across this sample there are some 90,000 clones, with approximately 80% seen only once. The top ten clones comprise around 5% of the sample. The germline V gene (reference sequence) gives CDR1 as SGHAT and CDR2 as FQDESV. The junction shows trimming of 5 bases on V and 13 bases on J, plus 14 bases between the germline ends. From the cysteine through the phenylalanine, the CDR3 covers 12 amino acids. The sequence is cut down to CDR3 DNA, 36 bases in frame from base 1.

The time point label, read with the paper, signifies: baseline, week 1 (first vaccination visit). The treatment or condition label for this specimen denotes: pre-vaccination baseline after standard-of-care therapy. The donors had newly diagnosed IDH1-mutant astrocytomas of WHO grade 3 or 4 that showed loss of nuclear ATRX. The samples were drawn from NOA16, a multicentre, single-arm, open-label phase I trial in Germany that tested a mutant IDH1 peptide vaccine in humans for the first time. Visit V03 blood draws served as the baseline sample for immunogenicity testing. Genomic DNA for TCRB sequencing was extracted from EDTA blood using the DNeasy Blood and Tissue Kit. A remark on this clone: Its antigen is unknown. Nothing much larger sits one base from this clone, and base qualities are not available.

The chain joins TRBV11-1 to TRBJ2-2; the D region possibly corresponds to TRBD2 (6 bases align). The sequenced sample was PBMCs, obtained from a glioma patient treated with radiotherapy, temozolomide or both. This clonotype was sampled from a middle-aged man with glioma. Some clones in this sample may be carry-over from other donors' samples. The CDR3 reads as follows: CASSLGLSGLFF. The nucleotides read TGTGCCAGCAGCCTGGGACTCAGTGGGCTGTTTTTT.